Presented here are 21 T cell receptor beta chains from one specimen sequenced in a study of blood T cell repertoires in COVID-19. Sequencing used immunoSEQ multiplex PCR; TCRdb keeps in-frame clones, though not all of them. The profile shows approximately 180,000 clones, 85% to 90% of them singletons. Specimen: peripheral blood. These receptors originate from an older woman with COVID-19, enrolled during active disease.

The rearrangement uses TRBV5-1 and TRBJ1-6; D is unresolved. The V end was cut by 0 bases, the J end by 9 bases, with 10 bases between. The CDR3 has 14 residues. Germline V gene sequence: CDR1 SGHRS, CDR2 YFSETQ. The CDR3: CASSLVLEGSPLHF. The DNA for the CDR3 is TGCGCCAGCAGCTTGGTTCTCGAGGGTTCACCCCTCCACTTT.

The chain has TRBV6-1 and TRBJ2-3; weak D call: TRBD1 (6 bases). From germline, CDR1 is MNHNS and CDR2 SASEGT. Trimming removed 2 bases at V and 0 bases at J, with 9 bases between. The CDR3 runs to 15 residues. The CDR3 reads CASSERGQSTDTQYF. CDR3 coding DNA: TGTGCCAGCAGTGAACGTGGACAGAGCACAGATACGCAGTATTTT.

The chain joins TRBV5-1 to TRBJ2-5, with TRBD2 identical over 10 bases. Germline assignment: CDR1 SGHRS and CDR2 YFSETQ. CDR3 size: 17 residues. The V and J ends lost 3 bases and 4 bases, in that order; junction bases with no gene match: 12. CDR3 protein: CASSSRLGAGGRETQYF. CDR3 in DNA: TGCGCCAGCAGCTCCCGACTTGGAGCGGGAGGGAGAGAGACCCAGTACTTC.

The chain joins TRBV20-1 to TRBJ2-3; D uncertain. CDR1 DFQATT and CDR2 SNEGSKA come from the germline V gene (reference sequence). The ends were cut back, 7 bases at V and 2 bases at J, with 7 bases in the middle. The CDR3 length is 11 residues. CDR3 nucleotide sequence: TGCAGTGTCGCGTCCACAGATACGCAGTATTTT. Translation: CSVASTDTQYF.

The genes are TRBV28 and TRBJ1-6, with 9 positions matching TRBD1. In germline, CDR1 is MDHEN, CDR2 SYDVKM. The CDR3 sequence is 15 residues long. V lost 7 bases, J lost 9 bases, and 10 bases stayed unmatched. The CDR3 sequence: CASKTRDRVSSPLHF. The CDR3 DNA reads TGTGCCAGCAAAACCCGGGACAGGGTATCTTCACCCCTCCACTTT. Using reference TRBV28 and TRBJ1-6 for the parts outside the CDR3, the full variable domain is DVKVTQSSRYLVKRTGEKVFLECVQDMDHENMFWYRQDPGLGLRLIYFSYDVKMKEKGDIPEGYSVSREKKERFSLILESASTNQTSMYLCASKTRDRVSSPLHFGNGTRLTVT.

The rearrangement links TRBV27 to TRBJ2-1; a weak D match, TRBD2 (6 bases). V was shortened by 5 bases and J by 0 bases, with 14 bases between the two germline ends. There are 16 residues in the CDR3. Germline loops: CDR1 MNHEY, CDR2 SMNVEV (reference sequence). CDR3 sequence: CASSPIAGSSYNEQFF. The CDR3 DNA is TGTGCCAGCAGTCCAATTGCGGGAAGCTCCTACAATGAGCAGTTCTTC.

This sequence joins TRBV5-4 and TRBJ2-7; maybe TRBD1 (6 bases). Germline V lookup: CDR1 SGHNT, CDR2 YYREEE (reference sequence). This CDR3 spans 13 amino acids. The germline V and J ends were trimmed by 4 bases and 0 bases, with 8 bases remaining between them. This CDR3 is CASSRQVSYEQYF. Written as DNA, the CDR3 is TGTGCCAGCAGCCGACAGGTCTCCTACGAGCAGTACTTC.

The DNA for the CDR3 is TGTGCCTGGGTTGTAGCGGGAGAACACACAGATACGCAGTATTTT. Residues: CAWVVAGEHTDTQYF. This sequence joins TRBV30 and TRBJ2-3; 9 bases match TRBD2. V was pared by 5 bases and J by 2 bases, with 8 bases of the junction left unmatched. The CDR3 has 15 amino acids. CDR1 is GTSNPN and CDR2 is SVGIG in the germline V gene (reference sequence).

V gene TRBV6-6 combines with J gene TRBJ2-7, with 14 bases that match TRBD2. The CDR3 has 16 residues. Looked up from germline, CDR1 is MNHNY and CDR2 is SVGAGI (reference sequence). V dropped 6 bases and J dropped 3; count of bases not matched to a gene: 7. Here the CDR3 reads CASSRGGLAGGYEQYF. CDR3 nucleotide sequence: TGTGCCAGCAGCAGGGGAGGACTAGCGGGAGGCTACGAGCAGTACTTC.

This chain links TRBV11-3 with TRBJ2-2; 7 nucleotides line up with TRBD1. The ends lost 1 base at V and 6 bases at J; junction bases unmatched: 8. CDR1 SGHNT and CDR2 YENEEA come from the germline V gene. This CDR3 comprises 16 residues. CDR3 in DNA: TGTGCCAGCAGCTTAGGACAGGGTAATATGGCCGGGGAGCTGTTTTTT. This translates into CASSLGQGNMAGELFF.

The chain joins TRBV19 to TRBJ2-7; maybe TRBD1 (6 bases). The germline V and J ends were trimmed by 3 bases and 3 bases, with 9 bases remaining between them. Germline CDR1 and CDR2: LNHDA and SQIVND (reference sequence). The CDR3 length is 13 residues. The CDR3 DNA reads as TGTGCCAGTAGTATTGACAGGAACTACGAGCAGTACTTC. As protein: CASSIDRNYEQYF.

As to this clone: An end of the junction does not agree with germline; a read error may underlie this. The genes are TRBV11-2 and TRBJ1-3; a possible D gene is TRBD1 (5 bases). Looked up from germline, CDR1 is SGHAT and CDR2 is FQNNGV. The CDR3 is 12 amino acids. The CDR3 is CASSLEGVTIYF. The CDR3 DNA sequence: TGTGCCAGCAGCCTAGAAGGGGTAACCATATATTTT.

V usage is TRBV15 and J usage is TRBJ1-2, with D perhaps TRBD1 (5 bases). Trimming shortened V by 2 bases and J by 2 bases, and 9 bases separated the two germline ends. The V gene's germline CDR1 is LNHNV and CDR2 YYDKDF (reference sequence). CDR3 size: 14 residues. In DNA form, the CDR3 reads TGTGCCACCAGCAGACCTGACAGAAACTATGGCTACACCTTC. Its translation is CATSRPDRNYGYTF. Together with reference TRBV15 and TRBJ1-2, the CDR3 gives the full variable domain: DAMVIQNPRYQVTQFGKPVTLSCSQTLNHNVMYWYQQKSSQAPKLLFHYYDKDFNNEADTPDNFQSRRPNTSFCFLDIRSPGLGDTAMYLCATSRPDRNYGYTFGSGTRLTVV.

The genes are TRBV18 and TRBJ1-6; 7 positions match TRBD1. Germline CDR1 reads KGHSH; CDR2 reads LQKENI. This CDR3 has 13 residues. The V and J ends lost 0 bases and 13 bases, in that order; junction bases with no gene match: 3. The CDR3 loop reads CASSPPEDRPLHF. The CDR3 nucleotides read TGTGCCAGCTCACCACCTGAGGACAGGCCCCTCCACTTT.

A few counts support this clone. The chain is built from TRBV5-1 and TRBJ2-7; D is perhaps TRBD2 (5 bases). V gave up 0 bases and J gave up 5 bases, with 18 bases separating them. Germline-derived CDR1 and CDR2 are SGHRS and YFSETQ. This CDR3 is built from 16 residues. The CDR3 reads CASSLVAMGNYDEQYF. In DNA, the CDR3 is TGCGCCAGCAGCTTGGTAGCGATGGGGAACTACGACGAGCAGTACTTC.

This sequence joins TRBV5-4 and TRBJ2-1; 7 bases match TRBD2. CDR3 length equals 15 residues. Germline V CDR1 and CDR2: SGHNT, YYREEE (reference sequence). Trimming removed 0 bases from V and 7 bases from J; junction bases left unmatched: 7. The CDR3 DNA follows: TGTGCCAGCAGCTTGGTTGGGCGGGAGTGGAATGAGCAGTTCTTC. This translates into CASSLVGREWNEQFF.

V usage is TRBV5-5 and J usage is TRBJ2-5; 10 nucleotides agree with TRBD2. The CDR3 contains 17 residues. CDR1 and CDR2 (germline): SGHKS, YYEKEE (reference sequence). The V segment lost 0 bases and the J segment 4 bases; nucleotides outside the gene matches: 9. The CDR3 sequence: CASSLGFGLAEGETQYF. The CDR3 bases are TGTGCCAGCAGCTTGGGATTCGGACTAGCGGAAGGAGAGACCCAGTACTTC.

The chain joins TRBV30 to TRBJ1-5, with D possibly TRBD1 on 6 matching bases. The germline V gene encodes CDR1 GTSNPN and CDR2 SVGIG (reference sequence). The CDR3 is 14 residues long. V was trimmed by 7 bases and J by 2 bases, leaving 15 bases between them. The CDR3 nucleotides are TGTGCCTCTTCCGGGACATCGCGCAATCAGCCCCAGCATTTT. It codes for CASSGTSRNQPQHF.

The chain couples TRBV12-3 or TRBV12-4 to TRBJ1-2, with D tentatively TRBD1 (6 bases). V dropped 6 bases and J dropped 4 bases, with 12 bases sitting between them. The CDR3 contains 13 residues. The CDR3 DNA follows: TGTGCCAGCAGCCGACAGGACCTCTATGGCTACACCTTC. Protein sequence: CASSRQDLYGYTF.

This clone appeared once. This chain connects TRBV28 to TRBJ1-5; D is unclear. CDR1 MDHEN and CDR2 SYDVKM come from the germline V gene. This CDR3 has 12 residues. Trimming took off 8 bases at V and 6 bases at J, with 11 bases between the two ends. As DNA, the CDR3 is TGTGCCAGCGGGCGAATGGGTCAGCCCCAGCATTTT. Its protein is CASGRMGQPQHF.

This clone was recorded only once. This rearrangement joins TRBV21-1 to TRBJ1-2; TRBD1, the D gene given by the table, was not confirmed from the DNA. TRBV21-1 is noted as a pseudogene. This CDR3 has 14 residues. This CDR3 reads CASIPRGPVYGYTF. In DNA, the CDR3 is TGTGCCAGCATCCCGAGGGGGCCCGTCTATGGCTACACCTTC.